The 4 T cell receptor beta chains reported below all come from one sample, sequenced in a study of vaccination and CD4 T cells after COVID-19. Their cognate antigens are unknown. With the Oncomine TCR Beta short-read assay, DNA from cultured CD4+ T cells was sequenced. TCRdb ran MiXCR on the PCR reads and lists one entry per CDR3 protein. The profile shows about 25,000 distinct CDR3 sequences, about 31% of them singletons. Documented time point: late sampling 161 to 241 days after vaccination in three convalescent patients. Described treatment: roughly 10-day PBMC culture with coronavirus spike peptide pools or control peptides (ViraFEST assay). Sequenced material: CD4+ T cells from blood, cultured in vitro, taken about 7 months after SARS-CoV-2 vaccination. These receptors were collected from a human donor who had recovered from COVID-19.

The chain employs TRBV7-2 and TRBJ1-3, with unresolved D. In germline, CDR1 is SGHTA, CDR2 FQGNSA. The CDR3 extends over 14 amino acids. Between the trimmed V and J ends, which lost 2 bases and 0 bases, there was a span of 5 bases. CDR3 region: CASSLQISGNTIYF. The CDR3 DNA reads as TGTGCCAGCAGCTTACAAATCTCTGGAAACACCATATATTTT.

This clonotype has just a few counts. This rearrangement joins TRBV20-1 to TRBJ2-7, with 8 bases fitting TRBD2. After removal of 5 bases from V and 7 bases from J, the junction contained 13 bases not matched to a gene. The germline CDR1 and CDR2 sequences are DFQATT and SNEGSKA (reference sequence). The CDR3 contains 14 residues. CDR3: CSAPRPPAGEEQYF. CDR3 bases: TGCAGTGCTCCCAGACCCCCAGCGGGGGAGGAGCAGTACTTC.

The gene calls are TRBV28 and TRBJ2-7; D is perhaps TRBD2 (5 bases). V was pared by 4 bases and J by 4 bases, with 11 bases between. Germline V gene lookup returns CDR1 MDHEN and CDR2 SYDVKM. The CDR3 has 13 amino acids. The CDR3 DNA reads as TGTGCCAGCAGTTCCGGGCCGGGATACGAGCAGTACTTC. Translating it yields CASSSGPGYEQYF.

Here the CDR3 reads CASSLRAEEDYGYTF. CDR3 nucleotides: TGTGCCAGCAGCTTAAGGGCCGAAGAAGACTATGGCTACACCTTC. This chain links TRBV7-3 with TRBJ1-2; no clear D. CDR3 length: 15 residues. Trimming took off 1 base at V and 3 bases at J, with 12 bases between the two ends. CDR1 is SGHTA and CDR2 is FQGTGA in the germline V gene.